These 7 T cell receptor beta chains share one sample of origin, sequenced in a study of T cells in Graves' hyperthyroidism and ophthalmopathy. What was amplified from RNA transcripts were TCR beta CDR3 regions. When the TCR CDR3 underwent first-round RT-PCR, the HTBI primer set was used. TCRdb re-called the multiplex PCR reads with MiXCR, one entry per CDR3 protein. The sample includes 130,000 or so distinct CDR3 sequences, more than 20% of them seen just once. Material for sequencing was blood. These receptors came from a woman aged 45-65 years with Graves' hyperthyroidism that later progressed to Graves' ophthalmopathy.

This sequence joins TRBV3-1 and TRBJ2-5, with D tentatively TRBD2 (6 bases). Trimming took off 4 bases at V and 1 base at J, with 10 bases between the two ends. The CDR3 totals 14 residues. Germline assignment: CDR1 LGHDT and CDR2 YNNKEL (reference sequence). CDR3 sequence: CASSPRTTQETQYF. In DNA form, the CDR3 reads TGTGCCAGCAGCCCGAGGACTACCCAAGAGACCCAGTACTTC.

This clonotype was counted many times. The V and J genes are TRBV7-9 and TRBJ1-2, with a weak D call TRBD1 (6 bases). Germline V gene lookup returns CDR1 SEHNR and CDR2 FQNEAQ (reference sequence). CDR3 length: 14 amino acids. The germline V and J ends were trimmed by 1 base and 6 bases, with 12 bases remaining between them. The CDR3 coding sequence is TGTGCCAGCAGCTTAGGGGAGGGGGTCGATGGCTACACCTTC. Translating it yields CASSLGEGVDGYTF.

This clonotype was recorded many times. CDR3 DNA: TGTGCCTGGAGTGGACAGGGGCCCTATGGCTACACCTTC. Translating it yields CAWSGQGPYGYTF. This chain links TRBV30 with TRBJ1-2; 8 bases fit TRBD1. Unmatched junction bases numbered 2, after V lost 1 base and J lost 4 bases. CDR3 length: 13 residues. In germline, CDR1 is GTSNPN, CDR2 SVGIG (reference sequence).

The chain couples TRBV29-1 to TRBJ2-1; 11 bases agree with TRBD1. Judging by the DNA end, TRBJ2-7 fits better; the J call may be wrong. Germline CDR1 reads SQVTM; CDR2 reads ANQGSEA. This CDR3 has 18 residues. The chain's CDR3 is CSVEGTGGERRYYNEQYF. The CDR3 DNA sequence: TGCAGCGTTGAAGGGACAGGGGGCGAACGGCGGTACTACAATGAGCAGTACTTC.

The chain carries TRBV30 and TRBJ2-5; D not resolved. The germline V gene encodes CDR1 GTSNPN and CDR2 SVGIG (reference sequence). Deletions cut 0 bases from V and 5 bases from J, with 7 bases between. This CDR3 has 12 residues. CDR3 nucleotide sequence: TGTGCCTGGAGTGTAGGTAGCGAGACCCAGTACTTC. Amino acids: CAWSVGSETQYF. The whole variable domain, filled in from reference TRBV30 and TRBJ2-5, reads SQTIHQWPATLVQPVGSPLSLECTVEGTSNPNLYWYRQAAGRGLQLLFYSVGIGQISSEVPQNLSASRPQDRQFILSSKKLLLSDSGFYLCAWSVGSETQYFGPGTRLLVL.

The CDR3 DNA is TGTGCCAGCAGTTTACGGGGACTAGCGGCGGCCGAGCAGTACTTC. It yields the protein CASSLRGLAAAEQYF. The chain links TRBV6-5 to TRBJ2-7; 11 nucleotides match TRBD2. V dropped 4 bases and J dropped 6; count of bases not matched to a gene: 8. The length of the CDR3 is 15 residues. Germline V gene sequence: CDR1 MNHEY, CDR2 SVGAGI.

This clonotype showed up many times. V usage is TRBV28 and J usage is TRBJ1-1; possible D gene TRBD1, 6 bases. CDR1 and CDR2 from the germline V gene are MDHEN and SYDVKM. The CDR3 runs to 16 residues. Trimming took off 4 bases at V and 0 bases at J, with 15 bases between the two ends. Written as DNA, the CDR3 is TGTGCCAGCAGTTCCCTGTGGGGGGCTGTGAACACTGAAGCTTTCTTT. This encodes CASSSLWGAVNTEAFF.